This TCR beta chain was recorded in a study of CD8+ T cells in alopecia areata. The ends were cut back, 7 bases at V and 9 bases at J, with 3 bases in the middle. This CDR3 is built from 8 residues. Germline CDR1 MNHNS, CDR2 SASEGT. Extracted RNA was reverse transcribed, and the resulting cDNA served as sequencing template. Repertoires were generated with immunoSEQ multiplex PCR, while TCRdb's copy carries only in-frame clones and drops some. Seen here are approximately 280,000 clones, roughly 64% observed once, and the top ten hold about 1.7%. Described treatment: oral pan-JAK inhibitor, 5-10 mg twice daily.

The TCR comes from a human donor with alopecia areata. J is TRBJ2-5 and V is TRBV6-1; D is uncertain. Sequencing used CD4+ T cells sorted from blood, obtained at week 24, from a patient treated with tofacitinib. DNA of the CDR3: TGTGCCAGCAATGCCCAGTACTTC. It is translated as CASNAQYF.